This T cell receptor beta chain appears in the sequencing data of a study of blood T cells in healthy people across ages. Study-wide results and caveats: While age rose, TCR beta diversity per million T cells dropped in a roughly linear way.

This clonotype was counted a single time. As yet, its antigen is unknown. Primed by a sample-barcoded 5' primer and a J-beta primer mix, a second PCR proceeded for roughly 7 to 11 cycles. Each CDR3 protein gets one entry after TCRdb re-called the 5' RACE reads with MiXCR. The data show approximately 940,000 distinct CDR3 sequences, roughly 50% seen once. V lost 0 bases, J lost 1 base, and 5 bases stayed unmatched. CDR1 is MNHEY and CDR2 is SVGAGI in the germline V gene. The CDR3 runs 16 residues. The genes are TRBV6-5 and TRBJ1-2; 7 nucleotides line up with TRBD1. Input material: blood. The receptor was derived from a man aged 30-40 years in good health. The CDR3 sequence is CASSYSDTGVNYGYTF. As DNA, the CDR3 is TGTGCCAGCAGTTACTCGGATACAGGGGTTAACTATGGCTACACCTTC.